The present T cell receptor beta chain was sequenced within a study of early T cells in non-severe SARS-CoV-2 infection. Study summary: Sequenced bulk RNA came from whole blood that was unsorted, and chains were unpaired. Study-level results: Private and CD4 specificities were missed by VDJdb matching, skewed to anti-spike CD8.

Each cDNA molecule carried a unique molecular identifier. MiXCR, run by TCRdb on the 5' RACE reads, gives a single entry per CDR3 protein. The table includes 55,000 to 80,000 distinct CDR3 sequences, around 12% detected once. Remarks on this clonotype: The antigen is undetermined.

V was pared by 1 base and J by 3 bases, with 10 bases between. Germline V gene data show CDR1 as SGHTA and CDR2 as FQGNSA. This CDR3 is 15 amino acids long. The sequenced sample was whole blood, obtained at baseline. This TCR was recovered from an adult who was a healthcare worker with PCR-confirmed SARS-CoV-2 infection or an uninfected control (not recorded which). The V call is TRBV7-2, the J call TRBJ2-1; weak D call: TRBD1 (5 bases). CDR3 amino acids: CASSLVAGNYNEQFF. CDR3 bases: TGTGCCAGCAGCTTAGTCGCAGGGAACTACAATGAGCAGTTCTTC.